This T cell receptor beta chain comes out of a study of T cells in Graves' hyperthyroidism and ophthalmopathy. This CDR3 spans 14 amino acids. Losses at the gene ends were 3 bases for V and 7 bases for J; bases not matched to a gene: 8. Germline-derived CDR1 and CDR2 are MNHEY and SVGEGT. This clonotype was picked up many times. Amplification of TCR beta CDR3 regions used RNA as the template. The TCR CDR3 was amplified in a first-round RT-PCR using the HTBI primer set. TCRdb passed the multiplex PCR reads through MiXCR, listing each CDR3 protein once. Among a few hundred thousand distinct CDR3 sequences listed, approximately 14% were seen once.

This sequence joins TRBV6-2 or TRBV6-3 and TRBJ2-7; 8 bases agree with TRBD2. The source is a woman in her twenties or thirties with Graves' hyperthyroidism. Sequencing input: blood. The CDR3 is CASSYPAGVQEQYF. In DNA form, the CDR3 reads TGTGCCAGCAGTTATCCAGCGGGAGTTCAAGAGCAGTACTTC.